One sample yielded the 27 T cell receptor beta chains listed below, sequenced in a study of cytomegalovirus exposure and HLA in healthy donors (dated by TCRdb to between 2016 and 2019). The library came from the immunoSEQ multiplex PCR assay. For the multiplex PCR, a mixture combining 60 forward primers for TCR Vbeta segments and 13 reverse primers for TCR Jbeta segments was used. TCRdb carries this immuneACCESS record with in-frame sequences only. Its versions omit some clonotypes, under half of them owing to an unresolved V gene in the studies checked, with the rest unexplained. The sample records roughly 100,000 clones, approximately 81% of which are singletons. The ten largest clones add up to around 3% of the sample. Sequencing was carried out using PBMCs. The receptor set was obtained from a male donor in good health and CMV-seropositive.

This clone appeared once. This chain links TRBV29-1 with TRBJ1-2; TRBD1 might be the D (5 bases). The length of the CDR3 is 13 residues. In germline, CDR1 is SQVTM, CDR2 ANQGSEA. Between the trimmed V and J ends, which lost 6 bases and 4 bases, there was a span of 15 bases. CDR3 amino acids: CSVGSGFSYGYTF. In DNA, the CDR3 is TGCAGCGTCGGTTCAGGGTTCAGCTATGGCTACACCTTC.

This clone was counted only a few times. This rearrangement joins TRBV30 to TRBJ2-7; D is uncertain. Germline CDR1 is GTSNPN and CDR2 is SVGIG (reference sequence). CDR3 length: 13 amino acids. V lost 0 bases and J lost 3, with 9 bases in between. The CDR3: CAWSVGRGYEQYF. The CDR3 coding sequence is TGTGCCTGGAGTGTTGGCCGAGGCTACGAGCAGTACTTC.

The chain links TRBV19 to TRBJ1-4; TRBD1 matches 9 bases. V dropped 4 bases and J dropped 2; count of bases not matched to a gene: 2. CDR1 LNHDA and CDR2 SQIVND come from the germline V gene (reference sequence). The CDR3 runs to 15 residues. Written as DNA, the CDR3 is TGTGCCAGTAGTAAACAGGGGGCGACTAATGAAAAACTGTTTTTT. Translated, it gives CASSKQGATNEKLFF.

The chain carries TRBV5-1 and TRBJ2-7, with TRBD2 matching over 10 bases. This CDR3 spans 18 amino acids. Germline V gene data show CDR1 as SGHRS and CDR2 as YFSETQ. V lost 0 bases, J lost 0 bases, and 9 bases stayed unmatched. CDR3 amino acids: CASSLVLAGAGFSYEQYF. DNA of the CDR3: TGCGCCAGCAGCTTGGTCCTAGCGGGGGCCGGTTTCTCCTACGAGCAGTACTTC.

CDR3 bases: TGTGCCAGCAGTTACGCCTCCGAGACAGTGAACACTGAAGCTTTCTTT. Translation gives CASSYASETVNTEAFF. The chain links TRBV6-7 to TRBJ1-1, with TRBD1 as a possible D gene (5 bases). TRBV6-7 is flagged as an ORF with uncertain function. The V gene lost 2 bases and the J gene lost 0 bases, with 13 bases spanning the gap. This CDR3 is 16 amino acids long.

CDR3 nucleotide sequence: TGTGCCAGCAGAATCCCGGGACAGGGGGCCGACGGCTACACCTTC. Protein product: CASRIPGQGADGYTF. This rearrangement joins TRBV6-5 to TRBJ1-2, with 12 bases identical to TRBD1. This CDR3 is 15 amino acids long. The germline V gene has CDR1 MNHEY and CDR2 SVGAGI. Germline trimming cut 6 bases from V and 8 bases from J; bases unmatched to any gene: 10.

This sequence joins TRBV10-3 and TRBJ2-3, with 10 bases identical to TRBD1. V lost 4 bases to trimming and J lost 4 bases; unmatched junction nucleotides: 5. Germline V lookup: CDR1 ENHRY, CDR2 SYGVKD. This CDR3 has 15 amino acids. DNA of the CDR3: TGTGCCATCAGTGGGGGACAGGGGAAGGCAGATACGCAGTATTTT. The encoded protein is CAISGGQGKADTQYF.

The rearrangement uses TRBV5-1 and TRBJ2-3; 8 nucleotides align to TRBD2. Trimming took 4 bases from V and 3 from J; bases not matched to a gene: 4. Germline CDR1 and CDR2: SGHRS and YFSETQ. The CDR3 loop spans 14 amino acids. Here the CDR3 reads CASSVGGGTDTQYF. The CDR3 nucleotides are TGCGCCAGCAGCGTCGGGGGGGGGACAGATACGCAGTATTTT.

The genes are TRBV6-5 and TRBJ1-2; the D gene is possibly TRBD1 (6 bases). Germline CDR1 and CDR2: MNHEY and SVGAGI. The V and J ends lost 6 bases and 6 bases respectively, with 17 bases between them. The CDR3 extends over 14 amino acids. CDR3 sequence: CASRSTTGLDGYTF. In DNA form, the CDR3 reads TGTGCCAGCAGGTCCACAACAGGGTTGGATGGCTACACCTTC.

The J gene is TRBJ1-2, the V gene TRBV30; D is perhaps TRBD1 (5 bases). Germline CDR1 is GTSNPN and CDR2 is SVGIG (reference sequence). Trimming took 4 bases from V and 4 from J, leaving 13 bases between them. CDR3 size: 13 residues. CDR3 DNA: TGTGCCTGGAATGGGGGGAGGATCTATGGCTACACCTTC. It codes for CAWNGGRIYGYTF.

The rearrangement links TRBV2 to TRBJ2-3; TRBD1 agrees at 7 bases. Germline V gives CDR1 SNHLY, CDR2 FYNNEI. V lost 1 base, J lost 3 bases, and 1 base stayed unmatched. The CDR3 contains 14 residues. The CDR3 DNA reads as TGTGCCAGCAGTGAAGAGACAGGGACAGATACGCAGTATTTT. Its protein is CASSEETGTDTQYF. The full variable domain, in which reference TRBV2 and TRBJ2-3 provide the parts outside the CDR3, is EPEVTQTPSHQVTQMGQEVILRCVPISNHLYFYWYRQILGQKVEFLVSFYNNEISEKSEIFDDQFSVERPDGSNFTLKIRSTKLEDSAMYFCASSEETGTDTQYFGPGTRLTVL.

This clone came up a few times. The chain uses TRBV6-1 and TRBJ1-6; D is unresolved. The germline V and J ends were trimmed by 3 bases and 0 bases, with 3 bases remaining between them. Per the germline V gene, CDR1 is MNHNS and CDR2 is SASEGT. CDR3 length equals 14 residues. DNA for the CDR3: TGTGCCAGCAGTGACGGCTCCTATAATTCACCCCTCCACTTT. Its translation is CASSDGSYNSPLHF.

J is TRBJ1-4 and V is TRBV4-1; 9 nucleotides agree with TRBD1. The CDR3 length is 19 residues. The V and J ends lost 4 bases and 5 bases, in that order; junction bases with no gene match: 17. The germline V gene has CDR1 MGHRA and CDR2 YSYEKL. The CDR3: CASSRGQGMARRRNEKLFF. The CDR3 DNA reads as TGCGCCAGCAGCCGGGGACAGGGTATGGCGCGGAGAAGAAATGAAAAACTGTTTTTT.

The chain's CDR3 is CASTWTGGQETQYF. The CDR3 DNA reads as TGTGCCAGCACCTGGACAGGGGGCCAAGAGACCCAGTACTTC. The chain employs TRBV11-3 and TRBJ2-5; 10 bases are a match to TRBD1. CDR1 is SGHNT, CDR2 YENEEA, per germline. The CDR3 consists of 14 residues. J was trimmed by 1 base and V by 7 bases; bases with no gene match: 3.

This chain joins TRBV6-5 and TRBJ1-1; a possible D gene is TRBD1 (5 bases). In germline, CDR1 is MNHEY, CDR2 SVGAGI. The CDR3 extends over 15 amino acids. Between the trimmed V and J ends, which lost 0 bases and 0 bases, there was a span of 8 bases. The CDR3 DNA sequence: TGTGCCAGCAGTTACTCCGGACACCTGAACACTGAAGCTTTCTTT. Translated: CASSYSGHLNTEAFF.

V and J are TRBV7-8 and TRBJ2-2, with D perhaps TRBD2 (6 bases). Germline CDR1 is SGHVS and CDR2 is FQNEAQ. The CDR3 extends over 15 amino acids. Trimming removed 1 base at V and 1 base at J, with 7 bases between. Here the CDR3 DNA reads TGTGCCAGCAGCTTAGGGCGGGAGAACACCGGGGAGCTGTTTTTT. Translating gives CASSLGRENTGELFF.

V and J are TRBV6-1 and TRBJ2-3; 8 bases are shared with TRBD1. V dropped 5 bases and J dropped 3; count of bases not matched to a gene: 4. Germline V CDR1 and CDR2: MNHNS, SASEGT. The CDR3 is made up of 14 amino acids. In nucleotides, the CDR3 is TGTGCCAGCAGTCCGGGACAGGTAACAGATACGCAGTATTTT. The encoded protein is CASSPGQVTDTQYF.

Turning to this clone: At the DNA level, this CDR3 is encoded by other sequences in the same sample as well. The gene calls are TRBV29-1 and TRBJ1-1; 8 nucleotides line up with TRBD1. This CDR3 region has 12 residues. The ends lost 6 bases at V and 1 base at J; junction bases unmatched: 1. In germline, CDR1 is SQVTM, CDR2 ANQGSEA. CDR3 loop: CSVDRGNTEAFF. CDR3 in DNA: TGCAGCGTAGACAGGGGGAACACTGAAGCTTTCTTT.

V is TRBV9 and J is TRBJ2-1, with D unclear. The V end lost 5 bases, the J end lost 6 bases, and 15 bases lay between the germline ends. Germline CDR1 is SGDLS and CDR2 is YYNGEE. This CDR3 has 14 residues. CDR3 loop: CASRREAATNEQFF. The DNA of the CDR3 is TGTGCCAGCAGACGCGAGGCAGCTACCAATGAGCAGTTCTTC.

The chain recombines TRBV5-1 with TRBJ2-7; D is perhaps TRBD2 (7 bases). CDR1 SGHRS and CDR2 YFSETQ come from the germline V gene. V lost 0 bases and J 2 bases, leaving 15 bases between the germline ends. This CDR3 has 16 amino acids. DNA for the CDR3: TGCGCCAGCAGCTTGGTTCCGGGGGGCGTCCCCTACGAGCAGTACTTC. It yields the protein CASSLVPGGVPYEQYF.

V usage is TRBV2 and J usage is TRBJ2-3, with 7 bases fitting TRBD2. The CDR3 runs to 16 residues. Unmatched junction bases numbered 14, after V lost 7 bases and J lost 4 bases. CDR1 and CDR2 (germline): SNHLY, FYNNEI. The CDR3 DNA sequence: TGTGCCAGCAAAGAAAGTCGAGCGGGGAGCCCAGATACGCAGTATTTT. Translating it yields CASKESRAGSPDTQYF.

This chain joins TRBV10-2 and TRBJ2-6; D remains unclear. The length of the CDR3 is 15 residues. Germline V gene lookup returns CDR1 WSHSY and CDR2 SAAADI. Trimming stripped 5 bases from V and 4 bases from J, with 12 bases between. The CDR3 nucleotides are TGCGCCAGCAGTACAGCTCCAGTCGGGGCCAACGTCCTGACTTTC. Protein: CASSTAPVGANVLTF.

This clone was picked up a small number of times. The chain joins TRBV19 to TRBJ1-6, with a possible D match to TRBD1 (6 bases). Deletions cut 4 bases from V and 5 bases from J, with 15 bases between. CDR3 length: 16 amino acids. CDR1 and CDR2 from the germline V gene are LNHDA and SQIVND (reference sequence). The chain's CDR3 is CASSSRTRGNNSPLHF. The DNA of the CDR3 is TGTGCCAGTAGTAGTAGGACAAGGGGGAATAATTCACCCCTCCACTTT.

This rearrangement joins TRBV29-1 to TRBJ2-7; TRBD1 aligns across 9 bases. The CDR3 spans 13 residues. The J segment lost 2 bases and the V segment lost 7 bases, leaving 6 bases of the junction unmatched. The V gene's germline CDR1 is SQVTM and CDR2 ANQGSEA. The CDR3 DNA is TGCAGCGCAAAAAGGGACAGGGCCTACGAGCAGTACTTC. Amino acid sequence: CSAKRDRAYEQYF.

This rearrangement joins TRBV5-1 to TRBJ2-5; D possibly corresponds to TRBD2 (6 bases). The CDR3 loop spans 14 amino acids. CDR1 is SGHRS, CDR2 YFSETQ, per germline. V was cut by 7 bases and J by 7 bases, with 20 bases left in between. CDR3 in DNA: TGCGCCAGCGAGCCTGAGCCGGGGCGGGGGACCCAGTACTTC. Its translation: CASEPEPGRGTQYF.

The gene calls are TRBV27 and TRBJ1-1; D is possibly TRBD1 (5 bases). The CDR3 is made up of 13 amino acids. The ends were cut back, 3 bases at V and 4 bases at J, with 9 bases in the middle. Germline CDR1 reads MNHEY; CDR2 reads SMNVEV (reference sequence). The CDR3: CASSFGGVTEAFF. The CDR3 DNA reads TGTGCCAGCAGTTTCGGGGGGGTCACTGAAGCTTTCTTT.

This clone was counted once. The genes are TRBV19 and TRBJ2-2, with TRBD1 as a possible D gene (5 bases). The CDR3 has 18 amino acids. V lost 0 bases and J lost 5, with 19 bases in between. The V gene's germline CDR1 is LNHDA and CDR2 SQIVND (reference sequence). For the CDR3, the DNA is TGTGCCAGTAGTATAGAGGGGCAGGGCGAATGGAGAACCGGGGAGCTGTTTTTT. It yields the protein CASSIEGQGEWRTGELFF. Using reference TRBV19 and TRBJ2-2 for the parts outside the CDR3, the full variable domain is DGGITQSPKYLFRKEGQNVTLSCEQNLNHDAMYWYRQDPGQGLRLIYYSQIVNDFQKGDIAEGYSVSREKKESFPLTVTSAQKNPTAFYLCASSIEGQGEWRTGELFFGEGSRLTVL.